This TCR beta chain was found in a study of liver allograft versus peripheral blood T cells. Overall study: Intrahepatic T cell receptor repertoires from transplanted livers were compared against repertoires in recipients' peripheral blood. Study results and limitations: A difference was reportedly observed between T cell receptor repertoires inside liver allografts and those in peripheral blood.

A word on this clonotype: The target antigen is unknown.

A single record per CDR3 protein comes from TCRdb applying MiXCR to the reads. The table records about 13,000 distinct CDR3 sequences, about 18% of them present only once. Trimming left V 6 bases short and J 6 bases short, with 11 bases between. The CDR3 length is 13 residues. The TCR originated in a human patient who had a liver transplant. A subset of T cells may come from the graft donor. J is TRBJ2-2 and V is TRBV12-3 or TRBV12-4; D gene unclear. The CDR3 reads CASRKGNAGELFF. DNA of the CDR3: TGTGCCAGCAGAAAAGGAAATGCCGGGGAGCTGTTTTTT.